This T cell receptor (beta chain) was profiled in a study of T-cell reconstitution after alpha-beta-depleted transplantation in children. Study-level points and caveats: The main origin of T-cell counts and diversity one year after transplant was newly produced T cells. Several hundred expanded graft clones reportedly were the source of alpha-beta T cells about two months after transplant. Some patients owed their high day-60 TCRbeta diversity to surviving recipient T cells and thymic progenitors.

Unique molecular identifiers were incorporated when the TCRbeta library was constructed. A single record per CDR3 protein comes from TCRdb applying MiXCR to the PCR reads. The sample lists some 130,000 distinct CDR3 sequences; roughly 9% were seen once. In this sample, this clonotype turned up a few times. No antigen is known for it. This CDR3 contains 14 residues. Germline CDR1 is DFQATT and CDR2 is SNEGSKA (reference sequence). This chain connects TRBV20-1 to TRBJ1-2; D possibly corresponds to TRBD1 (5 bases). This receptor was identified in a girl under two years old who had a stem cell transplant for combined immunodeficiency, so the T cells may come from the graft donor. Here the sequenced sample was PBMCs, mostly from graft donor cells, taken 180 days after TCRalphabeta/CD19-depleted stem cell transplant. CDR3 sequence reads: CRAAMGDWDYGYTF. The CDR3 DNA sequence: TGCAGGGCCGCAATGGGGGACTGGGACTATGGCTACACCTTC.